The rows below give T cell receptor beta chains drawn from one sample of a study of beta chain features in type 1 diabetes. Measured with immunoSEQ multiplex PCR; TCRdb has only the in-frame clones, and not every one. The sample includes about 160,000 clones, about 9% seen only once; the top ten take 0.7%. The sequenced sample consisted of central memory CD4+ T cells from blood. All receptors derive from a woman between 25 and 40 years old with type 1 diabetes. The CDR3 runs from the conserved cysteine through the conserved F or W. D genes are given only for firm matches. Size is stated for part of the rows, as once, few or many counts, or as a class when the clone is expanded.

abundance: NA
j_gene: TRBJ1-2
v_gene: TRBV19
d_gene: NA
CDR3aa: CASSISERQNGYTF
CDR3nt: TGTGCCAGTAGTATCTCGGAGAGGCAAAATGGCTACACCTTC

abundance: NA
j_gene: TRBJ2-1
v_gene: TRBV30
d_gene: NA
CDR3aa: CAWSVRGSPYNEQFF
CDR3nt: TGTGCCTGGAGTGTAAGGGGGTCCCCCTACAATGAGCAGTTCTTC

abundance: once
j_gene: TRBJ1-1
v_gene: TRBV11-2
d_gene: TRBD1
CDR3aa: CASSPGQVNAEAFF
CDR3nt: TGTGCCAGCAGCCCAGGACAGGTTAACGCTGAAGCTTTCTTT

abundance: few
j_gene: TRBJ1-5
v_gene: TRBV18
d_gene: NA
CDR3aa: CASSPGQGGGNQPQHF
CDR3nt: TGTGCCAGCTCACCTGGGCAGGGCGGCGGTAATCAGCCCCAGCATTTT

abundance: few
j_gene: TRBJ2-5
v_gene: TRBV9
d_gene: TRBD2
CDR3aa: CASSVGRAGGPEEETQYF
CDR3nt: TGTGCCAGCAGCGTAGGGCGAGCGGGAGGGCCTGAGGAGGAGACCCAGTACTTC

abundance: NA
j_gene: TRBJ1-5
v_gene: TRBV5-6
d_gene: NA
CDR3aa: CASSYKGSFYSNQPQHF
CDR3nt: TGTGCCAGCAGCTATAAAGGGAGTTTTTATAGCAATCAGCCCCAGCATTTT

abundance: NA
j_gene: TRBJ2-3
v_gene: TRBV18
d_gene: NA
CDR3aa: CASSAYTDTQYF
CDR3nt: TGTGCCAGCTCAGCCTACACAGATACGCAGTATTTT

abundance: NA
j_gene: TRBJ2-5
v_gene: TRBV5-6
d_gene: NA
CDR3aa: CASSLDGSQETQYF
CDR3nt: TGTGCCAGCAGCTTGGATGGCAGCCAAGAGACCCAGTACTTC

abundance: few
j_gene: TRBJ1-2
v_gene: TRBV10-3
d_gene: TRBD1
CDR3aa: CAISPQPGQGTDGYTF
CDR3nt: TGTGCCATCTCCCCCCAGCCGGGACAGGGGACTGATGGCTACACCTTC

abundance: few
j_gene: TRBJ1-2
v_gene: TRBV4-2
d_gene: NA
CDR3aa: CASSQGDFGYTF
CDR3nt: TGTGCCAGCAGCCAAGGCGATTTCGGCTACACCTTC

abundance: NA
j_gene: TRBJ2-3
v_gene: TRBV5-6
d_gene: NA
CDR3aa: CASSFQSTDTQYF
CDR3nt: TGTGCCAGCAGCTTTCAGAGCACAGATACGCAGTATTTT

abundance: NA
j_gene: TRBJ2-1
v_gene: TRBV7-3
d_gene: TRBD2
CDR3aa: CASSFGGGGDNEQFF
CDR3nt: TGTGCCAGCAGCTTTGGTGGCGGGGGTGACAATGAGCAGTTCTTC

abundance: few
j_gene: TRBJ1-1
v_gene: TRBV30
d_gene: TRBD1
CDR3aa: CAWARQGNTEAFF
CDR3nt: TGTGCCTGGGCCCGACAGGGGAACACTGAAGCTTTCTTT

abundance: NA
j_gene: TRBJ2-5
v_gene: TRBV10-3
d_gene: NA
CDR3aa: CAISESSRQETQYF
CDR3nt: TGTGCCATCAGTGAGTCTTCCCGTCAAGAGACCCAGTACTTC

abundance: few
j_gene: TRBJ2-1
v_gene: TRBV5-1
d_gene: TRBD2
CDR3aa: CASSLTPPGTSNNEQFF
CDR3nt: TGCGCCAGCAGCTTGACCCCCCCCGGGACTAGCAACAATGAGCAGTTCTTC

abundance: NA
j_gene: TRBJ2-1
v_gene: TRBV18
d_gene: TRBD1
CDR3aa: CASSPTGDVYNEQFF
CDR3nt: TGTGCCAGCTCACCGACAGGGGACGTCTACAATGAGCAGTTCTTC

abundance: few
j_gene: TRBJ2-1
v_gene: TRBV25-1
d_gene: TRBD2
CDR3aa: CASSALAGVDNEQFF
CDR3nt: TGTGCCAGCAGTGCATTAGCGGGAGTGGACAATGAGCAGTTCTTC

abundance: few
j_gene: TRBJ1-2
v_gene: TRBV9
d_gene: NA
CDR3aa: CASHREIYGYTF
CDR3nt: TGTGCCAGCCATCGGGAAATCTATGGCTACACCTTC

abundance: few
j_gene: TRBJ1-1
v_gene: TRBV6-1
d_gene: NA
CDR3aa: CASSGGDMLDTEAFF
CDR3nt: TGTGCCAGCAGCGGGGGTGATATGCTGGACACTGAAGCTTTCTTT

abundance: NA
j_gene: TRBJ1-1
v_gene: TRBV2
d_gene: TRBD1
CDR3aa: CASSAEQGDVEAFF
CDR3nt: TGTGCCAGCAGTGCCGAACAGGGGGACGTTGAAGCTTTCTTT

abundance: few
j_gene: TRBJ2-1
v_gene: TRBV7-3
d_gene: NA
CDR3aa: CASSLSPESGEQFF
CDR3nt: TGTGCCAGCAGCTTAAGTCCAGAGTCGGGTGAGCAGTTCTTC

abundance: NA
j_gene: TRBJ2-7
v_gene: TRBV7-9
d_gene: NA
CDR3aa: CASSFPGGGHYF
CDR3nt: TGTGCCAGCAGCTTCCCCGGAGGGGGCCATTACTTC

abundance: NA
j_gene: TRBJ2-3
v_gene: TRBV5-1
d_gene: NA
CDR3aa: CASSSSASTDTQYF
CDR3nt: TGCGCCAGCAGCTCTAGCGCTAGCACAGATACGCAGTATTTT